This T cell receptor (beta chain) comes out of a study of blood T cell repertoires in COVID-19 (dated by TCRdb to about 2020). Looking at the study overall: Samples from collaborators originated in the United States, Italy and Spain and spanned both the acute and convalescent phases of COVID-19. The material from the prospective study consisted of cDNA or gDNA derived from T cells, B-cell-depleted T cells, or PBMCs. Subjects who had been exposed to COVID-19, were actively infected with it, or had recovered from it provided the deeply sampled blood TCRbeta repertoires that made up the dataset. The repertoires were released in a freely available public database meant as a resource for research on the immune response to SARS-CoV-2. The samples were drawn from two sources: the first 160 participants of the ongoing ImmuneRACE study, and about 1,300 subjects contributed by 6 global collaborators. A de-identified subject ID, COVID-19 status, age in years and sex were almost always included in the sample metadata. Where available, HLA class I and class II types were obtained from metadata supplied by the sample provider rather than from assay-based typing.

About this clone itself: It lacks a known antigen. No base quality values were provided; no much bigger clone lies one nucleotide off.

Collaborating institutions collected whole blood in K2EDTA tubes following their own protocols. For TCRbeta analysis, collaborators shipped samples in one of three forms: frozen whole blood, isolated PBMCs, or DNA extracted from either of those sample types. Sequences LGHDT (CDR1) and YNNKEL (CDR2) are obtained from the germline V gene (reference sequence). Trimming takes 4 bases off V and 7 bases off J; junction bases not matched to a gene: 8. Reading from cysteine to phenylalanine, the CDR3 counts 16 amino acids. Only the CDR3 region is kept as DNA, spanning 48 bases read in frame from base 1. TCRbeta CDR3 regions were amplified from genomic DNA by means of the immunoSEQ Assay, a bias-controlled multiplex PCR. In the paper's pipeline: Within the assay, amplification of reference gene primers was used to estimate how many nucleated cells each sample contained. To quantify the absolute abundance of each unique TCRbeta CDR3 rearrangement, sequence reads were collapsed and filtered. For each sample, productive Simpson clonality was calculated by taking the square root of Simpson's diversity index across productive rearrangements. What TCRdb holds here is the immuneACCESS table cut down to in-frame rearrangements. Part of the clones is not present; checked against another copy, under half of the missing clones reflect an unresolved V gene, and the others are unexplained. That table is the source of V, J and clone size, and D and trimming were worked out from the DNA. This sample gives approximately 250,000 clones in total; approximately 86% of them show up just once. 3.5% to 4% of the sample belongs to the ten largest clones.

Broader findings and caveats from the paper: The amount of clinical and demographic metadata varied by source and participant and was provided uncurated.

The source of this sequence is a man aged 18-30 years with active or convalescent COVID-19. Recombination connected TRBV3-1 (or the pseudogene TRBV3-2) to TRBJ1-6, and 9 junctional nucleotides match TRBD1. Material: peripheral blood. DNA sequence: TGTGCCAGCAGCCGATTGGACAGGGGAGGGAATTCACCCCTCCACTTT. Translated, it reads CASSRLDRGGNSPLHF.